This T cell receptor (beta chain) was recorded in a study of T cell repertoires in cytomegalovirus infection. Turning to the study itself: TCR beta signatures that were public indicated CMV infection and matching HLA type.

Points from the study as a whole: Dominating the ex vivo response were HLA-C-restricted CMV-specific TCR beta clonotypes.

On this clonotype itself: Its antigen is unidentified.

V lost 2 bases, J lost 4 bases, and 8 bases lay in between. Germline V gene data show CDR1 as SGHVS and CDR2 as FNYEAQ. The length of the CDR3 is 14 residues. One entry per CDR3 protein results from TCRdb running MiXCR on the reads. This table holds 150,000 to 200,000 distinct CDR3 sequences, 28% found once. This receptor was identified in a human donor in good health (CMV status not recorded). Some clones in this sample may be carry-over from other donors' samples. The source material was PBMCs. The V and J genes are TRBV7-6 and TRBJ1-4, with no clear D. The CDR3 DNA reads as TGTGCCAGCAGCTTAAATGCGTTTAATGAAAAACTGTTTTTT. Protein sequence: CASSLNAFNEKLFF.